This TCR beta chain was identified during a study of blood T cell repertoires in COVID-19. Turning to the study itself: T cells, B-cell-depleted T cells, or PBMCs supplied cDNA or gDNA.

Sequencing was performed with immunoSEQ multiplex PCR; in TCRdb, only in-frame clones are kept and a portion is missing. The table includes over 60,000 clones, roughly 92% detected once. Germline V gene sequence: CDR1 MNHNY, CDR2 SVGAGI (reference sequence). The CDR3 has 13 amino acids. J lost 8 bases, V lost 3 bases, and 6 bases had no gene match. The clonotype comes from a human donor in a cohort sampled during active COVID-19. The chain uses TRBV6-6 and TRBJ1-2; TRBD1 matches at 7 bases. Sequenced: peripheral blood. CDR3 sequence reads: CASSYEQGRGYTF. In DNA, the CDR3 is TGTGCCAGCAGTTATGAACAGGGGAGGGGCTACACCTTC.